This T cell receptor (beta chain) is from a study of blood T cells in healthy people across ages (dated by TCRdb to 2014 to 2015). As for the study more broadly: Template switching captured roughly one uniquely barcoded TCR beta cDNA molecule per two T cells in model experiments. Two additional independent replicas of 1 million unique cDNA reads from the same blood draw were analyzed for two donors (one aged 18 to 30 and one aged 80 or older). The donors were split into four age groups: young (average around 15 years), middle-aged (roughly 40), aged (around 67) and long-lived (more than 80). To track age-related changes in TCR beta repertoire diversity, the study relied on deep sequencing normalized with unique cDNA molecular identifiers. To avoid experimental bias, donors of different ages were spread randomly across the sequencing lanes.

V was cut back by 5 bases and J by 6 bases, leaving a gap of 12 bases between them. The CDR1 and CDR2 encoded by the germline V gene (reference sequence) are SEHNR and FQNEAQ. The CDR3 runs 13 amino acids, cysteine and phenylalanine included. This entry keeps only the CDR3 DNA: 39 bases, framed from base 1. Donors were a few dozen systemically healthy Caucasian individuals from Russia aged roughly 6 to 90 years. Each donor gave about 10 milliliters of peripheral blood, drawn into EDTA-treated Vacutainer tubes. Ficoll-Paque density-gradient centrifugation was used to isolate PBMCs, with at least 7 million per sample. Total RNA was extracted from PBMCs with Trizol reagent, with at least 6 micrograms obtained per sample. The percentages of naive CD45RAhigh/CD27high T cells were determined by flow cytometry on a PBMC aliquot from every donor. On the study overall, not on this receptor specifically: Estimates of total diversity based on one million sequenced T cells were considered lower bounds and underestimates. Observed TCR beta diversity per million T cells fell roughly linearly with age, and a significant reduction was already apparent by age roughly 40. Compared with the aged group, the long-lived group had more naive CD4+ T cells, fewer expanded clones and increased TCR diversity, suggesting age selection. Conclusive comparison of naive and antigen-experienced compartments was prevented by the profiling of bulk unsorted PBMCs. A strong correlation was found between observed TCR beta diversity and the percentage of naive T cells measured by flow cytometry. Because donor CMV infection status was unknown, age-related changes in expanded clonotypes were potentially confounded.

The table lists this clonotype with a few counts. Its antigen target is currently unknown. It has no much larger one-base neighbor in the sample; base qualities were not kept. The library came from 5' RACE. The run used an Illumina HiSeq 2500. The second PCR ran for roughly 6 to 11 cycles and used a J-beta primer mix along with a sample-barcoded 5' primer. A template-switch 5' adaptor carrying 12 random nucleotides introduced a unique molecular identifier onto each TCR beta cDNA molecule. At least 2.5 million CDR3-containing paired-end reads were obtained from each sample. First-strand cDNA synthesis was performed from all RNA using the Mint cDNA synthesis kit, with priming by a TRBC-specific oligonucleotide. All cDNA was treated with uracil-DNA glycosylase and then went through a first 18-cycle PCR with the universal primers M1SS and BC2_uni_R. Per the original workflow: Normalization of each sample was performed by random selection of 1 million high-quality reads, each carrying a distinct molecular identifier. Reads with shared molecular identifiers were discarded instead of being binned into consensus sequences. CDR3 identification, clonotype clustering and error correction used MiTCR with a Q25 quality threshold and the strictest error-elimination algorithm. A nonparametric unseen species model using Euler transformation provided a lower-bound estimate of total TCR beta diversity. The raw public reads went through TCRdb reprocessing: fastp at Q25, MiXCR clone calling, in-frame beta chains kept. Merged by CDR3 protein, the rows form single entries marked with the most common genes and DNA. TCRdb's processing, not the authors', yielded these V and J calls. Within this sample are hundreds of thousands of distinct CDR3 sequences, with under 65% of them counted one time only. The leading ten clones occupy roughly 14% of the sample.

This sequence uses TRBV7-9 and TRBJ2-3; the D gene could be TRBD1 or TRBD2, each one agreeing over 5 bases. Specimen: blood. This clonotype was obtained from a woman of 80 years or more in good health. Here is the DNA: TGTGCCAGCAGCGTATCGGGGCCGGATACGCAGTATTTT. This codes for CASSVSGPDTQYF.